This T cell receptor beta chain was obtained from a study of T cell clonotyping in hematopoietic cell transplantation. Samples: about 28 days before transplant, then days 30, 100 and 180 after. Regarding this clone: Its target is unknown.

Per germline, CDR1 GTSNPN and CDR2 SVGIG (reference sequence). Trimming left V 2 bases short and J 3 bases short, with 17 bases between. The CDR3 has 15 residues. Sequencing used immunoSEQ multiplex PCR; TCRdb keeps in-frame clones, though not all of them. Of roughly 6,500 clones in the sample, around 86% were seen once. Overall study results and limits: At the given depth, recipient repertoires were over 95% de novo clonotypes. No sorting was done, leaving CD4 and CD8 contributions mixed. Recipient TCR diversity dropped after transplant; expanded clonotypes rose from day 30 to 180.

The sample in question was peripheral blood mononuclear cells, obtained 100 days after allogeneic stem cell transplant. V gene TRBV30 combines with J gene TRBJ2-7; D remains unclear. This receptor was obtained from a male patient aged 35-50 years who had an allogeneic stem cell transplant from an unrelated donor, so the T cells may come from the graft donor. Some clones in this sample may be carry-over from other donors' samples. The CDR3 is CAWSSDLSENYEQYF. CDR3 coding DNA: TGTGCCTGGAGTTCGGACCTATCCGAAAACTACGAGCAGTACTTC.